The entry below gives a single T cell receptor (beta chain) sequence along with its context. Trimming cost V 5 bases and J 7 bases, with 12 bases left between them. Germline assignment: CDR1 SGHTA and CDR2 FQGTGA. The CDR3 contains 13 residues. Clones were read by immunoSEQ multiplex PCR, and TCRdb kept only the in-frame ones, dropping some. Among roughly 12,000 clones, roughly 50% were seen once, and the ten largest hold 11%. These data come from a study of T cell clonotyping in hematopoietic cell transplantation. The chain links TRBV7-3 to TRBJ2-1; the D gene is possibly TRBD2 (5 bases). The clonotype was recovered from a man between 50 and 59 years old in good health. Some clones in this sample may be carry-over from other donors' samples. The sample taken for sequencing was peripheral blood mononuclear cells. CDR3: CASSVDYSNEQFF. The DNA for the CDR3 is TGTGCCAGCAGCGTCGACTACTCGAATGAGCAGTTCTTC. Full variable domain (rest looked up from reference TRBV7-3 and TRBJ2-1): GAGVSQTPSNKVTEKGKYVELRCDPISGHTALYWYRQSLGQGPEFLIYFQGTGAADDSGLPNDRFFAVRPEGSVSTLKIQRTERGDSAVYLCASSVDYSNEQFFGPGTRLTVL.